Reported below is one T cell receptor (beta chain). Its antigen is not identified. The data belong to a study of T cell responses to AZD1222 COVID-19 vaccine. Study observations and caveats: Recipients of two AZD1222 doses showed rising Spike-specific TCR breadth and depth. White British donors predominated, females outnumbered males, and clonal diversity was possibly underestimated. Repertoires were obtained only post-peak T cell response.

Assay used: immunoSEQ multiplex PCR; TCRdb lists only in-frame clones, some missing. This sample has 100,000 to 150,000 clones, with 86% found just once. Recipients boosted at about 4 weeks or about 12 weeks are pooled. This TCR derives from an adult who received the AZD1222 COVID-19 vaccine. Material: peripheral blood, obtained 28 days after the second AZD1222 dose.

The CDR3 spells CASSRDRGDEKLFF. The CDR3, as DNA: TGTGCCAGCAGTCGGGACAGGGGAGATGAAAAACTGTTTTTT. The chain uses TRBV5-4 and TRBJ1-4; 10 bases are shared with TRBD1. CDR3 length equals 14 residues. Looked up from germline, CDR1 is SGHNT and CDR2 is YYREEE (reference sequence). With 5 bases clipped from V and 6 bases from J, the junction kept 4 bases outside the gene matches.